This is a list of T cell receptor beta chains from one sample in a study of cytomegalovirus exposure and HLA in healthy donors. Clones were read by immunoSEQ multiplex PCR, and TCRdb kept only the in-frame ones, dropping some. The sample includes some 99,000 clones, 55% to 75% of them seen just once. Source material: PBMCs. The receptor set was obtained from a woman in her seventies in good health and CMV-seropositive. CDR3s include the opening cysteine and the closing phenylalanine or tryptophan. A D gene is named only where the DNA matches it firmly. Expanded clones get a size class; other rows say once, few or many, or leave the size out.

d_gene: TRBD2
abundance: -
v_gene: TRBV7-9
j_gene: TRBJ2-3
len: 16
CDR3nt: TGTGCCAGCAGCTTGGGACTAGCGGGCCCCACAGATACGCAGTATTTT
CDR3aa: CASSLGLAGPTDTQYF

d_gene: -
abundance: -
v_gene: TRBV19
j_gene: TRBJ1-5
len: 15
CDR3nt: TGTGCCAGTAGTATAAGTGGGCTTAGCAATCAGCCCCAGCATTTT
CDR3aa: CASSISGLSNQPQHF

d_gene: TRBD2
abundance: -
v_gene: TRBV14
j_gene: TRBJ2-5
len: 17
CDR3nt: TGTGCCAGCAGCCAAGATCGGTCTCTAGCGGGGGTCCTGACCCAGTACTTC
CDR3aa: CASSQDRSLAGVLTQYF

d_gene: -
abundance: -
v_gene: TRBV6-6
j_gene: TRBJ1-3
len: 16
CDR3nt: TGTGCCAGCAGTTACTCGTCGGACACGGCAAGGAACACCATATATTTT
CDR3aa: CASSYSSDTARNTIYF

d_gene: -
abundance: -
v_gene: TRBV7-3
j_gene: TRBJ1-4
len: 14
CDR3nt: TGTGCCAGCAGCTCAGGACAGCCTAATGAAAAACTGTTTTTT
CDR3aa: CASSSGQPNEKLFF

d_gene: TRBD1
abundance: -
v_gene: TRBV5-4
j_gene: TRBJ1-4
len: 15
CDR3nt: TGTGCCAGCAGCTTGGCCGGGACAGGGGTTGAAAAACTGTTTTTT
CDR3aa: CASSLAGTGVEKLFF

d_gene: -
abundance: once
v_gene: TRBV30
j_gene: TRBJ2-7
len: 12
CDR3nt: TGTGCCTGGAAGCGGCAGTCCTACGAGCAGTACTTC
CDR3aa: CAWKRQSYEQYF

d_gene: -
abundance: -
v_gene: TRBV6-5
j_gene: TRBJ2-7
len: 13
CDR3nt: TGTGCCAGCAGGGCGGGGGCTCGGTACGAGCAGTACTTC
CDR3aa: CASRAGARYEQYF

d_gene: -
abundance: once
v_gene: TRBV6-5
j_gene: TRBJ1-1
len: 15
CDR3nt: TGTGCCAGCAGTTATTCCAGCACAGCGAACACTGAAGCTTTCTTT
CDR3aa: CASSYSSTANTEAFF

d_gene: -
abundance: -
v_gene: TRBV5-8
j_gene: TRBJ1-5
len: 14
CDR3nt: TGTGCCAGCAGTCGGGGGGCGGGCAATCAGCCCCAGCATTTT
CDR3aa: CASSRGAGNQPQHF

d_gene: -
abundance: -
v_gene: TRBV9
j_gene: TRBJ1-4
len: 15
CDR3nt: TGTGCCAGCAGCGATTGGGACACCGGGGAGGAAAAACTGTTTTTT
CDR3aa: CASSDWDTGEEKLFF

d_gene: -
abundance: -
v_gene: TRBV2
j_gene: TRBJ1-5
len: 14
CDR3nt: TGTGCCAGCAGTCAATCCGAGGTTAGTCAGCCCCAGCATTTT
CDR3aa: CASSQSEVSQPQHF

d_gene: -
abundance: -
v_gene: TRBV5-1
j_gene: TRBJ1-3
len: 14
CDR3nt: TGCGCCAGCAGCGTACAGGGCGATGGAAACACCATATATTTT
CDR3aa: CASSVQGDGNTIYF

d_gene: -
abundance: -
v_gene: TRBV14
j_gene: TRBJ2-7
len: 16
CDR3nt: TGTGCCAGCAGCCAACGCAAACTAGCTAATAAATCCGAGCAGTACTTC
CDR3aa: CASSQRKLANKSEQYF

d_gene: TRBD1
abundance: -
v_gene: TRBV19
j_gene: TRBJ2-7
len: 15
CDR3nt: TGTGCCAGTAGTATAAGTCAGGGGGCGTCCTACGAGCAGTACTTC
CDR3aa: CASSISQGASYEQYF

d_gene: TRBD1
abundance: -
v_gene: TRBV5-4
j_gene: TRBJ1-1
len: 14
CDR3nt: TGTGCCAGCAGCTGGGACAGGGGTAACACTGAAGCTTTCTTT
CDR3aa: CASSWDRGNTEAFF

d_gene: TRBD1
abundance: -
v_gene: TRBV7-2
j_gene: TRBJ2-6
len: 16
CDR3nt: TGTGCCAGCAGCTTAACAGGGGGCGCCGGGGCCAACGTCCTGACTTTC
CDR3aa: CASSLTGGAGANVLTF

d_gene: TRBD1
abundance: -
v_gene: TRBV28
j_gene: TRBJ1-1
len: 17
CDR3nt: TGTGCCAGCCCAGCGGGACAGGGGGCCCTCATGAACACTGAAGCTTTCTTT
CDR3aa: CASPAGQGALMNTEAFF

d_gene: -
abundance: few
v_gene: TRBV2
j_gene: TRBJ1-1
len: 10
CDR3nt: TGTGTAAGGGGGAACACTGAAGCTTTCTTT
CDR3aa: CVRGNTEAFF

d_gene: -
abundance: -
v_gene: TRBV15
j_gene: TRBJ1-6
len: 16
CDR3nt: TGTGCCACCAGCAGAGATGTGAAGACAGCTAATTCACCCCTCCACTTT
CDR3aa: CATSRDVKTANSPLHF